Following are 10 T cell receptor beta chains from one sample sequenced in a study of cytomegalovirus exposure and HLA in healthy donors. It was with 60 Vbeta and 13 Jbeta primers that the PCR ran. Profiling relied on immunoSEQ multiplex PCR, and the TCRdb table lists in-frame clones only, not all of them. The table lists under 200,000 clones, 79% of them singletons. The sequenced sample consisted of PBMCs. These receptors were collected from a woman in her twenties or thirties in good health and CMV-seropositive.

The chain links TRBV4-1 to TRBJ1-1; TRBD1 matches 7 bases. Trimming removed 3 bases from V and 6 bases from J; junction bases left unmatched: 4. CDR3 length: 13 residues. Germline V CDR1 and CDR2: MGHRA, YSYEKL. CDR3 coding DNA: TGCGCCAGCAGCCAGAGGGGGCTACCTGAAGCTTTCTTT. As protein: CASSQRGLPEAFF.

The V call is TRBV10-3, the J call TRBJ2-2; D is uncertain. This CDR3 has 11 amino acids. The germline CDR1 and CDR2 sequences are ENHRY and SYGVKD. Trimming shortened V by 7 bases and J by 6 bases, and 6 bases separated the two germline ends. CDR3: CAITLAGELFF. The CDR3 DNA reads as TGTGCCATCACCCTCGCCGGGGAGCTGTTTTTT.

This clone was observed a few times. This sequence joins TRBV29-1 and TRBJ2-7; the D gene is possibly TRBD2 (6 bases). CDR3 length equals 13 residues. The germline CDR1 and CDR2 sequences are SQVTM and ANQGSEA. Trimming left V 4 bases short and J 1 base short, with 11 bases between. The CDR3 protein is CSVGRGPSYEQYF. The CDR3 coding sequence is TGCAGCGTTGGGCGGGGACCTTCCTACGAGCAGTACTTC.

The J gene is TRBJ2-7, the V gene TRBV6-5; 8 nucleotides align to TRBD1. Germline CDR1 MNHEY, CDR2 SVGAGI. J lost 2 bases, V lost 2 bases, and 5 bases had no gene match. The CDR3 covers 15 residues. The CDR3 loop is CASSYAQGAPYEQYF. The CDR3 DNA is TGTGCCAGCAGTTACGCCCAGGGGGCACCCTACGAGCAGTACTTC.

This clone has only one observation. The CDR3 region is CASSPLVSDGYTF. The CDR3 nucleotides read TGTGCCAGCAGCCCCTTGGTATCAGATGGCTACACCTTC. The rearrangement uses TRBV9 and TRBJ1-2; no clear D gene. Trimming removed 4 bases from V and 6 bases from J, with 13 bases in between. CDR1 is SGDLS, CDR2 YYNGEE, per germline. The CDR3 is 13 residues long.

V gene TRBV7-9 combines with J gene TRBJ2-5, with 8 bases matching TRBD1. V shed 4 bases and J 5 bases; nucleotides not matched to a gene: 9. The germline V gene has CDR1 SEHNR and CDR2 FQNEAQ (reference sequence). The CDR3 totals 15 residues. The CDR3 DNA sequence: TGTGCCAGCAGCTACCAGGGGGCGCAGGGGGAGACCCAGTACTTC. Encoded protein: CASSYQGAQGETQYF.

The chain carries TRBV2 and TRBJ2-5; TRBD1 might be the D (5 bases). The CDR3 loop spans 13 amino acids. V gave up 8 bases and J gave up 5 bases, with 15 bases separating them. CDR1 and CDR2 from the germline V gene are SNHLY and FYNNEI. In DNA form, the CDR3 reads TGTGCCAGCGTTAGCCAGGGAAGGGAGACCCAGTACTTC. This encodes CASVSQGRETQYF.

V is TRBV7-2 and J is TRBJ1-1; D is unresolved. The CDR3 extends over 17 amino acids. Trimming left V 4 bases short and J 3 bases short, with 21 bases between. Germline V lookup: CDR1 SGHTA, CDR2 FQGNSA. CDR3 DNA sequence: TGTGCCAGCAGCTCCCGACTTTTTGGCCGCTTTTACACTGAAGCTTTCTTT. It specifies CASSSRLFGRFYTEAFF.

This chain uses TRBV2 with TRBJ2-2, with TRBD1 matching over 7 bases. The ends lost 5 bases at V and 3 bases at J; junction bases unmatched: 9. The V gene's germline CDR1 is SNHLY and CDR2 FYNNEI. The CDR3 is 16 residues long. CDR3 region: CASSLAGGPDTGELFF. The CDR3 coding sequence is TGTGCCAGCAGTCTTGCAGGGGGACCGGACACCGGGGAGCTGTTTTTT.

The chain has TRBV7-2 and TRBJ1-1; 9 bases agree with TRBD1. This CDR3 region has 13 residues. Losses at the gene ends were 5 bases for V and 7 bases for J; bases not matched to a gene: 5. Germline loops: CDR1 SGHTA, CDR2 FQGNSA. In DNA form, the CDR3 reads TGTGCCAGCAGCCCTACAGGGGGCCTTGAAGCTTTCTTT. It is translated as CASSPTGGLEAFF.